These 9 T cell receptor beta chains were sequenced from one sample in a study of cytomegalovirus exposure and HLA in healthy donors. The primer mix had 60 Vbeta and 13 Jbeta primers. Measured with immunoSEQ multiplex PCR; TCRdb has only the in-frame clones, and not every one. The table has some 100,000 clones, around three quarters seen once. The specimen was PBMCs. All receptors come from a female donor in good health and CMV-seropositive.

This chain links TRBV5-4 with TRBJ1-2; tentative D call: TRBD1 (5 bases). Trimming pared 4 bases from V and 4 bases from J, leaving 14 bases between. This CDR3 is built from 14 residues. Per germline, CDR1 SGHNT and CDR2 YYREEE (reference sequence). The CDR3 region is CASSTADTTYGYTF. The DNA for the CDR3 is TGTGCCAGCAGCACCGCGGACACTACCTATGGCTACACCTTC.

This chain connects TRBV5-1 to TRBJ2-6; D possibly corresponds to TRBD1 (6 bases). The CDR3 covers 18 residues. From germline, CDR1 is SGHRS and CDR2 YFSETQ. The germline V and J ends were trimmed by 0 bases and 0 bases, with 13 bases remaining between them. The CDR3 region is CASSLALQGSSGANVLTF. The CDR3 DNA follows: TGCGCCAGCAGCTTGGCCTTACAGGGTAGCTCTGGGGCCAACGTCCTGACTTTC.

The genes are TRBV15 and TRBJ1-2; 9 bases match TRBD1. The CDR3 runs 13 residues. The ends lost 3 bases at V and 8 bases at J; junction bases unmatched: 4. The germline V gene has CDR1 LNHNV and CDR2 YYDKDF (reference sequence). The CDR3 coding sequence is TGTGCCACCAGCAGGAGGACAGGGGCCGGCTACACCTTC. Protein product: CATSRRTGAGYTF.

V and J are TRBV18 and TRBJ1-4; D is undetermined. CDR1 and CDR2 (germline): KGHSH, LQKENI. CDR3 length: 12 amino acids. The V gene lost 2 bases and the J gene lost 8 bases, with 6 bases spanning the gap. The CDR3 DNA reads as TGTGCCAGCTCACCAAACTCGGAAAAACTGTTTTTT. This codes for CASSPNSEKLFF.

The V and J genes are TRBV7-9 and TRBJ2-5; D gene uncertain. Trimming stripped 6 bases from V and 4 bases from J, with 9 bases between. Germline CDR1 is SEHNR and CDR2 is FQNEAQ (reference sequence). The length of the CDR3 is 12 residues. CDR3 sequence (DNA): TGTGCCAGCAGTCCCCTCGGAGAGACCCAGTACTTC. It codes for CASSPLGETQYF.

The chain uses TRBV18 and TRBJ1-2; tentatively, D is TRBD1 (5 bases). The CDR3 is made up of 15 amino acids. Trimming removed 4 bases from V and 0 bases from J, with 12 bases in between. CDR1 is KGHSH and CDR2 is LQKENI in the germline V gene. The CDR3 region has the DNA TGTGCCAGCTCACGATCAGGGAATGCTAACTATGGCTACACCTTC. Protein product: CASSRSGNANYGYTF.

This sequence joins TRBV6-5 and TRBJ2-7, with TRBD1 identical over 7 bases. The CDR3 totals 12 residues. Looked up from germline, CDR1 is MNHEY and CDR2 is SVGAGI. V lost 8 bases, J lost 5 bases, and 6 bases stayed unmatched. The CDR3 nucleotides are TGTGCCAGCGAGCCGAGGGGGCACGAGCAGTACTTC. As protein: CASEPRGHEQYF.

The genes are TRBV29-1 and TRBJ2-7; D not certain. CDR3 length equals 9 residues. CDR1 is SQVTM, CDR2 ANQGSEA, per germline. The ends were cut back, 6 bases at V and 3 bases at J, with 3 bases in the middle. Here the CDR3 DNA reads TGCAGCGTCGGCTACGAGCAGTACTTC. As protein: CSVGYEQYF.

The chain uses TRBV30 and TRBJ2-7, with D possibly TRBD2 on 5 matching bases. CDR1 and CDR2 from the germline V gene are GTSNPN and SVGIG (reference sequence). The length of the CDR3 is 15 residues. Trimming removed 1 base at V and 5 bases at J, with 18 bases between. The CDR3 loop reads CAWSGDEREYHEQYF. The CDR3 region has the DNA TGTGCCTGGAGTGGTGATGAGAGGGAGTACCACGAGCAGTACTTC.